The 5 T cell receptor beta chains reported below all come from one sample, sequenced in a study of cytomegalovirus exposure and HLA in healthy donors. The PCR used 60 Vbeta and 13 Jbeta primers. Method: immunoSEQ multiplex PCR; TCRdb's copy keeps in-frame clones and lacks some. This sample has 90,000 to 120,000 clones, with less than 80% found just once. The source material was PBMCs. The receptors stem from a woman aged 40 to 50 in good health and CMV-seronegative.

This chain uses TRBV18 with TRBJ1-3, with TRBD1 as a possible D gene (6 bases). From germline, CDR1 is KGHSH and CDR2 LQKENI. V was cut by 2 bases and J by 2 bases, with 10 bases left in between. CDR3 size: 15 residues. The CDR3 here is CASSPIRGAGNTIYF. DNA of the CDR3: TGTGCCAGCTCACCAATCAGGGGCGCTGGAAACACCATATATTTT.

The CDR3 loop is CASRMGQRYGYTF. The DNA for the CDR3 is TGTGCCAGCAGAATGGGACAGAGGTATGGCTACACCTTC. This rearrangement joins TRBV6-5 to TRBJ1-2; TRBD1 matches 7 bases. The J segment lost 5 bases and the V segment lost 6 bases, leaving 6 bases of the junction unmatched. The germline CDR1 and CDR2 sequences are MNHEY and SVGAGI. The CDR3 spans 13 residues.

This clone turned up a few times. The chain recombines TRBV9 with TRBJ2-7; TRBD1 matches at 10 bases. CDR3 length: 14 amino acids. J gave up 6 bases and V 4 bases, and 7 bases lay outside the gene matches. Germline-derived CDR1 and CDR2 are SGDLS and YYNGEE. This CDR3 reads CASSPRQGAGEQYF. The CDR3 DNA is TGTGCCAGCAGCCCCCGACAGGGGGCGGGCGAGCAGTACTTC.

The J gene is TRBJ2-3, the V gene TRBV13, with 7 bases identical to TRBD2. The CDR3 consists of 15 residues. CDR1 and CDR2 (germline): PRHDT, FYEKMQ (reference sequence). Trimming took 2 bases from V and 4 from J; bases not matched to a gene: 6. The chain's CDR3 is CASSLWREWADTQYF. The CDR3 DNA reads as TGTGCCAGCAGCTTATGGCGGGAGTGGGCAGATACGCAGTATTTT.

This chain uses TRBV6-5 with TRBJ1-4; D ambiguous. CDR3 size: 14 residues. V lost 8 bases and J lost 6, with 16 bases in between. CDR1 and CDR2 (germline): MNHEY, SVGAGI. Here the CDR3 reads CASQREPTDEKLFF. The CDR3 region has the DNA TGTGCCAGCCAACGGGAGCCGACCGATGAAAAACTGTTTTTT.